This TCR beta chain was retrieved from a study of blood T cell repertoires in COVID-19. For the study at large: PBMCs, B-cell-depleted T cells, or T cells provided the cDNA or gDNA that made up the material.

This CDR3 has 14 residues. The germline gives CDR1 SGHDT, CDR2 YYEEEE. The V gene lost 1 base and the J gene lost 3 bases, with 11 bases spanning the gap. Per the original data handling: Amplifying reference gene primers gave estimates of nucleated cell counts. Sequenced by immunoSEQ multiplex PCR; TCRdb stores in-frame clones only, minus some. V and J calls and clone size are given by that table; D and trimming were obtained from the DNA. This table holds about 140,000 clones, about 80% found once. Material for sequencing was peripheral blood. The chain recombines TRBV5-6 with TRBJ2-7, with a tentative D call TRBD2 (5 bases). This TCR derives from a woman in her fifties or sixties with acute or convalescent COVID-19. The CDR3 region has the DNA TGTGCCAGCAGCTTGTCCGCGGGTTACTACGAGCAGTACTTC. Amino acids: CASSLSAGYYEQYF. The complete variable domain, with remaining parts taken from reference TRBV5-6 and TRBJ2-7, reads DAGVTQSPTHLIKTRGQQVTLRCSPKSGHDTVSWYQQALGQGPQFIFQYYEEEERQRGNFPDRFSGHQFPNYSSELNVNALLLGDSALYLCASSLSAGYYEQYFGPGTRLTVT.